A selection of T cell receptor beta chains follows, all from one sample in a study of shared clonotypes between healthy human individuals. The protocol was immunoSEQ multiplex PCR, while the TCRdb copy is restricted to in-frame clones and leaves out a portion. The sample carries around 620,000 clones, roughly 96% recorded once. What was sequenced was naive CD8+ T cells sorted from blood. These receptors originate from a woman aged 30 to 39 in good health. Both conserved end residues are part of each CDR3. Fields, in order: D gene, V gene, clone size, J gene, CDR3 protein, CDR3 DNA. A D gene is named only where the DNA matches it firmly. Clone size is shown for a subset of rows, as once, few, many or a class of expanded clone.

.,TRBV27,.,TRBJ1-5,CASSPIPAGGHQPQHF,TGTGCCAGCAGTCCCATCCCCGCCGGGGGCCATCAGCCCCAGCATTTT
.,TRBV7-8,.,TRBJ2-1,CASSPLARAYNEQFF,TGTGCCAGCAGCCCATTAGCGAGGGCCTACAATGAGCAGTTCTTC
TRBD2,TRBV5-4,.,TRBJ2-7,CASSLRGRAYEQYF,TGTGCCAGCAGCTTGCGCGGGAGGGCCTACGAGCAGTACTTC
.,TRBV7-9,.,TRBJ1-4,CASSLGAGVPTNEKLFF,TGTGCCAGCAGCTTAGGCGCGGGGGTCCCGACTAATGAAAAACTGTTTTTT
.,TRBV7-9,.,TRBJ2-7,CASSPSLGASPEQYF,TGTGCCAGCAGCCCGTCTCTCGGTGCTTCGCCCGAGCAGTACTTC
.,TRBV11-2,.,TRBJ2-7,CASSLTRDPYYEQYF,TGTGCCAGCAGCTTAACGCGGGACCCCTACTACGAGCAGTACTTC
.,TRBV27,.,TRBJ2-7,CATAGSPSSYEQYF,TGTGCCACCGCCGGCTCGCCGAGCTCCTACGAGCAGTACTTC
.,TRBV5-6,.,TRBJ1-1,CASSLGPNTEAFF,TGTGCCAGCAGCTTGGGTCCGAACACTGAAGCTTTCTTT
.,TRBV4-1,.,TRBJ1-1,CASSQLTGNEAFF,TGCGCCAGCAGCCAACTTACAGGGAATGAAGCTTTCTTT
.,TRBV19,.,TRBJ2-1,CASSRGMNNEQFF,TGTGCCAGTAGTCGGGGGATGAACAATGAGCAGTTCTTC
.,TRBV6-1,.,TRBJ1-4,CASSGWGLPEKLFF,TGTGCCAGCAGTGGATGGGGCCTCCCTGAAAAACTGTTTTTT
.,TRBV19,.,TRBJ1-1,CASRIGPGRQDTEAFF,TGTGCCAGTAGAATAGGGCCCGGGCGCCAGGACACTGAAGCTTTCTTT
.,TRBV7-8,.,TRBJ2-5,CASSLAASGPLQETQYF,TGTGCCAGCAGCTTAGCGGCAAGCGGGCCACTCCAAGAGACCCAGTACTTC
TRBD2,TRBV7-9,.,TRBJ2-2,CASSPAGTGELFF,TGTGCCAGCAGCCCAGCGGGAACCGGGGAGCTGTTTTTT
.,TRBV9,few,TRBJ1-5,CASSEDSSQPQHF,TGTGCCAGCAGCGAGGACAGTTCTCAGCCCCAGCATTTT
.,TRBV4-2,once,TRBJ2-7,CASSHGGQTYEQYF,TGTGCCAGCAGCCACGGGGGACAGACCTACGAGCAGTACTTC
TRBD2,TRBV5-1,.,TRBJ2-5,CASSWTSGLQETQYF,TGCGCCAGCAGCTGGACTAGCGGGCTCCAAGAGACCCAGTACTTC
TRBD1,TRBV29-1,.,TRBJ1-1,CSVEGGQATNTEAFF,TGCAGCGTTGAAGGAGGACAGGCTACGAACACTGAAGCTTTCTTT
TRBD2,TRBV7-9,few,TRBJ2-1,CASSPSGRVYNEQFF,TGTGCCAGCAGTCCCAGCGGGAGGGTCTACAATGAGCAGTTCTTC
.,TRBV11-3,.,TRBJ1-1,CASSLEGNTEAFF,TGTGCCAGCAGCTTAGAGGGGAACACTGAAGCTTTCTTT
.,TRBV7-9,.,TRBJ2-7,CASSLASNYEQYF,TGTGCCAGCAGCTTGGCTAGCAACTACGAGCAGTACTTC
TRBD1,TRBV6-5,.,TRBJ2-3,CASSYSDRSTDTQYF,TGTGCCAGCAGTTACTCGGACAGGAGCACAGATACGCAGTATTTT
.,TRBV7-9,few,TRBJ2-7,CASSSDGVLGNEQYF,TGTGCCAGCAGCTCCGACGGGGTGCTGGGTAACGAGCAGTACTTC
.,TRBV11-3,.,TRBJ1-1,CARKGSQENTEAFF,TGTGCCAGAAAAGGGTCCCAGGAGAACACTGAAGCTTTCTTT
.,TRBV19,.,TRBJ1-5,CASSIGTGVRQPQHF,TGTGCCAGTAGTATAGGTACGGGGGTGCGGCAGCCCCAGCATTTT
TRBD1,TRBV27,.,TRBJ2-6,CASSFRTGVTGANVLTF,TGTGCCAGCAGTTTCAGGACAGGGGTGACTGGGGCCAACGTCCTGACTTTC
.,TRBV27,.,TRBJ2-7,CASSFSPSYEQYF,TGTGCCAGCAGTTTTTCCCCCTCCTACGAGCAGTACTTC
TRBD2,TRBV13,.,TRBJ2-7,CASSHGGAYEQYF,TGTGCCAGCTCCCACGGGGGGGCCTACGAGCAGTACTTC